This section outlines one T cell receptor (beta chain) sequence together with its context. Its target is unknown. One junction end does not reproduce the germline sequence, and a read error may be involved. A second PCR of about 7 to 12 cycles used a sample-barcoded 5' primer and a J-beta primer mix. TCRdb re-called the 5' RACE reads through MiXCR, storing one row per CDR3 protein. The sample includes 1.5 million to 2 million distinct CDR3 sequences, about 32% of them seen just once. The sample belongs to a study of blood T cells in healthy people across ages. General study results and limits: The donors' CMV status was not determined, possibly confounding changes in expanded clonotypes.

This CDR3 contains 13 residues. The germline CDR1 and CDR2 sequences are SGHRS and YFSETQ. The sequence was collected from a woman in her 30s in good health. The sample comprised blood. The V call is TRBV5-1, the J call TRBJ1-5; no definite D call. In DNA, the CDR3 is TGCGCCAACAGCTTGGACGCCAATCAGCCCCAGCATTTT. Translation: CANSLDANQPQHF.